Listed below are T cell receptor beta chains from one sample, sequenced in a study of T cell responses to AZD1222 COVID-19 vaccine. Method: immunoSEQ multiplex PCR; TCRdb's copy keeps in-frame clones and lacks some. The profile shows around 100,000 clones, roughly 91% of them singletons. The source was peripheral blood, collected on day 0 of AZD1222 vaccination. The receptor source for this set is an adult in good health. CDR3s include the opening cysteine and the closing phenylalanine or tryptophan. D genes are given only for firm matches. Clone size is shown for a subset of rows, as once, few, many or a class of expanded clone.

d_gene,v_gene,j_gene,abundance,CDR3aa,CDR3nt
.,TRBV28,TRBJ1-3,.,CASSLGSDSGNTIYF,TGTGCCAGCAGTTTAGGCTCAGACTCTGGAAACACCATATATTTT
.,TRBV6-1,TRBJ1-5,.,CASSEADGNQPQHF,TGTGCCAGCAGTGAAGCTGACGGGAATCAGCCCCAGCATTTT
TRBD1,TRBV19,TRBJ1-2,.,CASRPGQRNGYTF,TGTGCCAGTAGGCCGGGACAGCGGAATGGCTACACCTTC
.,TRBV5-1,TRBJ1-2,.,CASSLGGRGSYGYTF,TGCGCCAGCAGCTTAGGTGGTCGTGGGAGTTATGGCTACACCTTC
TRBD2,TRBV9,TRBJ2-3,.,CASSVSGGADSDTQYF,TGTGCCAGCAGCGTTAGCGGGGGGGCTGACTCAGATACGCAGTATTTT
.,TRBV5-1,TRBJ1-4,.,CASSLKYEGGGKLFF,TGCGCCAGCAGCTTGAAATACGAGGGTGGAGGGAAACTGTTTTTT
TRBD1,TRBV14,TRBJ1-2,.,CASSPWTGGYGYTF,TGTGCCAGCAGCCCCTGGACAGGGGGCTATGGCTACACCTTC
.,TRBV5-1,TRBJ1-4,.,CASSLVSGTNEKLFF,TGCGCCAGCAGCTTGGTATCTGGGACTAATGAAAAACTGTTTTTT
.,TRBV7-3,TRBJ2-5,.,CASSLGSSSGETQYF,TGTGCCAGCAGCTTAGGGTCTAGCAGCGGGGAGACCCAGTACTTC
.,TRBV19,TRBJ1-1,.,CASSIPRPPPMGAMNTEAFF,TGTGCCAGTAGTATTCCGAGGCCACCACCGATGGGAGCGATGAACACTGAAGCTTTCTTT
TRBD1,TRBV19,TRBJ1-2,.,CASSISTGGYGYTF,TGTGCCAGTAGTATTAGTACAGGGGGTTATGGCTACACCTTC
TRBD1,TRBV7-6,TRBJ1-4,.,CASSLGTGGETNEKLFF,TGTGCCAGCAGCTTAGGGACAGGGGGCGAAACTAATGAAAAACTGTTTTTT
.,TRBV5-5,TRBJ1-1,once,CASSLATLIMNTEAFF,TGTGCCAGCAGCTTGGCCACTCTGATCATGAACACTGAAGCTTTCTTT
TRBD1,TRBV9,TRBJ2-7,.,CASSSGQGALHQYF,TGTGCCAGCAGCTCCGGACAGGGGGCTCTTCATCAGTACTTC
TRBD2,TRBV4-1,TRBJ2-7,.,CASSQDQWEGPYEQYF,TGCGCCAGCAGCCAAGATCAGTGGGAGGGGCCCTACGAGCAGTACTTC
.,TRBV5-1,TRBJ1-2,.,CASSLGGFYGYTF,TGCGCCAGCAGCTTGGGAGGGTTTTATGGCTACACCTTC
.,TRBV15,TRBJ2-7,.,CATSRETGVLLEQYF,TGTGCCACCAGCAGAGAAACGGGAGTCCTACTGGAGCAGTACTTC
.,TRBV7-9,TRBJ2-7,few,CASSWSAVPYEQYF,TGTGCCAGCAGCTGGTCTGCGGTGCCCTACGAGCAGTACTTC
.,TRBV6-5,TRBJ2-7,.,CASSRRINYEQYF,TGTGCCAGCAGTCGGAGAATCAACTACGAGCAGTACTTC
.,TRBV28,TRBJ1-5,.,CASSLVGGRQPQHF,TGTGCCAGCAGTTTAGTCGGGGGGCGTCAGCCCCAGCATTTT
.,TRBV19,TRBJ2-2,.,CASSMRGNTGELFF,TGTGCCAGTAGTATGCGCGGGAACACCGGGGAGCTGTTTTTT
TRBD1,TRBV6-5,TRBJ1-6,.,CAGDSGQGVNSPLHF,TGTGCCGGAGACTCGGGACAGGGGGTTAATTCACCCCTCCACTTT
TRBD2,TRBV11-3,TRBJ2-5,.,CASSLSYSSGGPPGETQYF,TGTGCCAGCAGCTTATCCTACTCTAGCGGGGGGCCCCCTGGGGAGACCCAGTACTTC
TRBD1,TRBV11-1,TRBJ1-1,once,CASVTGNGMNTEAFF,TGTGCCAGCGTGACAGGGAATGGGATGAACACTGAAGCTTTCTTT
.,TRBV25-1,TRBJ1-2,.,CASSEYQYYGYTF,TGTGCCAGCAGTGAATATCAGTACTATGGCTACACCTTC
.,TRBV5-1,TRBJ2-5,.,CASSWDIQETQYF,TGCGCCAGCAGCTGGGACATCCAAGAGACCCAGTACTTC
TRBD1,TRBV6-5,TRBJ1-4,.,CASSTGTESEKLFF,TGTGCCAGCAGTACCGGGACAGAAAGTGAAAAACTGTTTTTT
.,TRBV6-5,TRBJ2-1,.,CASTHRDIKFF,TGTGCCAGCACCCACCGGGATATAAAGTTCTTC